These 16 T cell receptor beta chains were all obtained from the same sample, sequenced in a study of regulatory T cells in long-lasting Graves disease. For TCR beta, libraries came from iRepertoire HTBI primers and Arm-PCR of CDR3 regions. From the multiplex PCR reads, TCRdb called clonotypes with MiXCR, one entry per CDR3 protein. The sample records 700,000 or so distinct CDR3 sequences, 30% being singletons. Regarding time point: persistent/refractory GD, antithyroid drugs over 5 years with positive TRAb. TCR sequences were obtained from RNA taken from PBMCs. Specimen: peripheral blood mononuclear cells (PBMCs), collected when the disease was refractory, from a patient treated with antithyroid drugs. The receptors stem from a female donor with Graves disease.

The V and J genes are TRBV19 and TRBJ2-2; 7 bases fit TRBD1. Trimming cost V 1 base and J 4 bases; bases outside gene matches: 12. Germline loops: CDR1 LNHDA, CDR2 SQIVND (reference sequence). The CDR3 is made up of 18 amino acids. The CDR3 nucleotides read TGTGCCAGTAGTATAGGGGGGACGGGACAGTTGTTCACCGGGGAGCTGTTTTTT. Its translation: CASSIGGTGQLFTGELFF.

This chain connects TRBV6-1 to TRBJ1-5; D possibly corresponds to TRBD1 (5 bases). This CDR3 region has 17 residues. The germline V gene encodes CDR1 MNHNS and CDR2 SASEGT. Between the trimmed V and J ends, which lost 6 bases and 0 bases, there was a span of 18 bases. The DNA of the CDR3 is TGTGCCAGCAGCCCGGGGAGGGGCGGATATAGCAATCAGCCCCAGCATTTT. Protein: CASSPGRGGYSNQPQHF.

The V call is TRBV19, the J call TRBJ2-5; 7 bases agree with TRBD1. J gave up 5 bases and V 3 bases, and 12 bases lay outside the gene matches. The CDR3 sequence is 16 residues long. Germline V gene data show CDR1 as LNHDA and CDR2 as SQIVND (reference sequence). The CDR3 DNA reads as TGTGCCAGTAGTATCAGTCGGCAGGGGGATGAGGAGACCCAGTACTTC. Residues: CASSISRQGDEETQYF.

This clonotype was counted only a few times. V and J are TRBV5-1 and TRBJ1-5; 9 bases align to TRBD1. V was pared by 0 bases and J by 6 bases, with 4 bases of the junction left unmatched. The CDR3 has 15 amino acids. From germline, CDR1 is SGHRS and CDR2 YFSETQ. CDR3 amino acids: CASSLGDREGQPQHF. CDR3 DNA sequence: TGCGCCAGCAGCTTGGGGGACAGGGAAGGTCAGCCCCAGCATTTT.

This clonotype was recorded at least ten times. This chain connects TRBV5-1 to TRBJ1-1; no definite D call. Trimming pared 0 bases from V and 0 bases from J, leaving 6 bases between. Germline values: CDR1 SGHRS, CDR2 YFSETQ. CDR3 length: 14 residues. For the CDR3, the DNA is TGCGCCAGCAGCTTGGACCCGCTGAACACTGAAGCTTTCTTT. The encoded protein is CASSLDPLNTEAFF.

CDR3 in DNA: TGCAGTGCTAGGCGGGAGGGTAACGAGCAGTACTTC. As protein: CSARREGNEQYF. V usage is TRBV20-1 and J usage is TRBJ2-7; 9 bases are a match to TRBD2. This CDR3 region has 12 residues. J gave up 5 bases and V 3 bases, and 2 bases lay outside the gene matches. Looked up from germline, CDR1 is DFQATT and CDR2 is SNEGSKA (reference sequence).

This chain links TRBV27 with TRBJ2-7, with D perhaps TRBD1 (6 bases). The CDR3 length is 14 residues. Germline-derived CDR1 and CDR2 are MNHEY and SMNVEV (reference sequence). V lost 1 base to trimming and J lost 2 bases, with 9 bases between them. In nucleotides, the CDR3 is TGTGCCAGCAGTTTATACAGGGTACCCTACGAGCAGTACTTC. This codes for CASSLYRVPYEQYF.

V is TRBV27 and J is TRBJ1-2; D remains unclear. This CDR3 contains 16 residues. The V end was cut by 7 bases, the J end by 2 bases, with 20 bases between. Germline CDR1 MNHEY, CDR2 SMNVEV (reference sequence). The CDR3 DNA follows: TGTGCCAGCACCCCTCGAGGCAGTCCGCACAACTATGGCTACACCTTC. Translating gives CASTPRGSPHNYGYTF.

This clonotype was counted ten times or more. The chain joins TRBV20-1 to TRBJ1-6; TRBD1 aligns across 9 bases. Germline V CDR1 and CDR2: DFQATT, SNEGSKA (reference sequence). The V gene end was trimmed by 2 bases and the J gene end by 7 bases; junction bases not matched to a gene: 3. The CDR3 spans 14 residues. CDR3 sequence: CSARPGQGNSPLHF. The CDR3 coding sequence is TGCAGTGCTAGACCCGGACAGGGGAATTCACCCCTCCACTTT.

At least ten counts were recorded for this clonotype. The genes are TRBV6-1 and TRBJ2-7; 13 bases align to TRBD2. With V trimmed by 6 bases and J by 2 bases, 4 bases remained unmatched. Germline CDR1 reads MNHNS; CDR2 reads SASEGT. The CDR3 consists of 15 residues. For the CDR3, the DNA is TGTGCCAGCAGGAACGGACTAGCGGGGGCCTACGAGCAGTACTTC. It yields the protein CASRNGLAGAYEQYF.

This clonotype occurred a few times. The V and J genes are TRBV5-1 and TRBJ1-1; 7 bases align to TRBD1. The V and J ends lost 2 bases and 2 bases, in that order; junction bases with no gene match: 3. There are 14 residues in the CDR3. Germline values: CDR1 SGHRS, CDR2 YFSETQ. CDR3 DNA sequence: TGCGCCAGCAGCTTCCGGGACAGTAACACTGAAGCTTTCTTT. Residues: CASSFRDSNTEAFF.

This clonotype appeared many times. The chain has TRBV28 and TRBJ2-7, with D possibly being TRBD2 (8 bases). Between the trimmed V and J ends, which lost 7 bases and 6 bases, there was a span of 31 bases. The CDR3 extends over 18 amino acids. Germline CDR1 reads MDHEN; CDR2 reads SYDVKM. The DNA for the CDR3 is TGTGCCAGCATCCCATCGGGAGGGGGCGGATTACAGAGCGGCGAGCAGTACTTC. Amino acids: CASIPSGGGGLQSGEQYF.

This clonotype came up a few times. The chain carries TRBV6-1 and TRBJ2-7, with D possibly being TRBD1 (8 bases). V dropped 11 bases and J dropped 2 bases, with 28 bases sitting between them. There are 17 residues in the CDR3. CDR1 and CDR2 (germline): MNHNS, SASEGT. The CDR3: CAVNQDRASSGPYEQYF. For the CDR3, the DNA is TGTGCCGTAAACCAGGACAGGGCGTCTAGCGGTCCCTACGAGCAGTACTTC.

There are many counts of this clonotype. The V gene is TRBV28, the J gene TRBJ1-2, with TRBD1 as a possible D gene (6 bases). V was pared by 0 bases and J by 7 bases, with 12 bases between. Germline loops: CDR1 MDHEN, CDR2 SYDVKM. The CDR3 runs 14 residues. The CDR3 spells CASSLWTGPGGYTF. The CDR3 DNA reads TGTGCCAGCAGTTTATGGACAGGCCCGGGTGGCTACACCTTC.

This clonotype was detected ten times or more. This rearrangement joins TRBV6-5 to TRBJ1-2; perhaps TRBD1 as D (5 bases). Germline V gene data show CDR1 as MNHEY and CDR2 as SVGAGI. There are 14 residues in the CDR3. Trimming removed 2 bases at V and 8 bases at J, with 15 bases between. This CDR3 reads CASSYNGRDHGYTF. The CDR3 nucleotides are TGTGCCAGCAGTTACAACGGCAGGGATCACGGCTACACCTTC.

The V and J genes are TRBV28 and TRBJ1-1; TRBD1 matches at 7 bases. CDR3 length: 13 residues. Germline lookup yields CDR1 MDHEN and CDR2 SYDVKM. The trim removed 3 bases at V and 12 bases at J, leaving 10 bases unmatched. CDR3 nucleotides: TGTGCCAGCAGTTTTTGGCAGGGGGACCCGACTTTCTTT. This translates into CASSFWQGDPTFF.